The 3 T cell receptor beta chains presented below share a single source sample, sequenced in a study of T cells in Graves' hyperthyroidism and ophthalmopathy. Amplification of TCR beta CDR3 regions was performed using RNA transcripts as template. A set of HTBI primers served as the primers for a first-round RT-PCR of the TCR CDR3. One entry per CDR3 protein, called by TCRdb with MiXCR from the multiplex PCR reads. The sample holds under 250,000 distinct CDR3 sequences, roughly a sixth seen once. The sample consisted of blood. These receptors all stem from a middle-aged man with Graves' hyperthyroidism.

This sequence joins TRBV7-9 and TRBJ1-5; perhaps TRBD1 as D (6 bases). With 4 bases removed from V and 4 bases from J, the gap between germline ends came to 17 bases. The CDR3 extends over 16 amino acids. Germline-derived CDR1 and CDR2 are SEHNR and FQNEAQ (reference sequence). CDR3: CASSSIQGSLNQPQHF. CDR3 nucleotides: TGTGCCAGCAGCTCTATACAGGGTTCGTTGAATCAGCCCCAGCATTTT.

This clonotype appeared many times. The V call is TRBV27, the J call TRBJ2-7; 14 bases map to TRBD2. The CDR3 extends over 16 amino acids. V shed 5 bases, J shed 2 bases, and the junction held 5 bases outside the gene matches. CDR1 and CDR2 from the germline V gene are MNHEY and SMNVEV (reference sequence). The CDR3 region has the DNA TGTGCCAGCAGTCTAAGACTAGCGGGAGGGCCCTACGAGCAGTACTTC. This encodes CASSLRLAGGPYEQYF.

This clonotype was seen ten or more times. This chain uses TRBV7-2 with TRBJ2-3; tentatively, D is TRBD2 (5 bases). Trimming left V 4 bases short and J 0 bases short, with 11 bases between. The CDR3 consists of 15 residues. Per the germline V gene, CDR1 is SGHTA and CDR2 is FQGNSA. CDR3 nucleotide sequence: TGTGCCAGCAGCTCCGGGGTTTCTAGCACAGATACGCAGTATTTT. This gives the protein CASSSGVSSTDTQYF. The full variable domain, rest sourced from reference TRBV7-2 and TRBJ2-3, is GAGVSQSPSNKVTEKGKDVELRCDPISGHTALYWYRQSLGQGLEFLIYFQGNSAPDKSGLPSDRFSAERTGGSVSTLTIQRTQQEDSAVYLCASSSGVSSTDTQYFGPGTRLTVL.